A selection of T cell receptor beta chains follows, all from one sample in a study of response to subunit inactivated influenza vaccine. TCRdb reprocessed the RT-PCR reads via MiXCR and lists one record per CDR3 protein. The sample lists under 800,000 distinct CDR3 sequences, over 11% occurring once. The sample consisted of PBMCs from blood, taken 14 to 15 days before vaccination. The receptors stem from a man aged 45-65 years who received an inactivated influenza vaccine. Each CDR3 is given without its conserved first and last residue.

ASSSLGAGDSDTQY | TRBJ2-3 | TRBV28
ASSQDSTSGSFNEQF | TRBJ2-1 | TRBV4-2
ASSPRAAGGPSGYTGELF | TRBJ2-2 | TRBV4-2
AISLTASSYNEQF | TRBJ2-1 | TRBV10-3
SASKGPRGLYNQPQH | TRBJ1-5 | TRBV20-1
ASIPGPRYNEQF | TRBJ2-1 | TRBV27
ASSFRSDTQY | TRBJ2-3 | TRBV5-5
ASSLKADGGEQY | TRBJ2-7 | TRBV12-3/TRBV12-4
ASSPSDRADEKLF | TRBJ1-4 | TRBV28
SASDGRGHTDTQY | TRBJ2-3 | TRBV20-1
ASSLRGGRGRTTDTQY | TRBJ2-3 | TRBV11-2
ASSEASGLAATYEQY | TRBJ2-7 | TRBV28
ASSQVDGTGAAF | TRBJ1-1 | TRBV4-3
ASSVWGVTGELF | TRBJ2-2 | TRBV9
PSSFSGLGNEQF | TRBJ2-1 | TRBV11-2
ASSLDAGYSPLH | TRBJ1-6 | TRBV12-3/TRBV12-4
SVAQETQY | TRBJ2-5 | TRBV29-1
ATSALTDPGVRTDTQY | TRBJ2-3 | TRBV24-1
ASSLVTGLVETQY | TRBJ2-5 | TRBV5-5
ASRTGIQNLYEQY | TRBJ2-7 | TRBV6-1
ASSSGQGARGYT | TRBJ1-2 | TRBV7-9
SARGGAGNEQF | TRBJ2-1 | TRBV20-1
ASSQELAGPGTDTQY | TRBJ2-3 | TRBV4-1
ASSQDGTGTGSYEQY | TRBJ2-7 | TRBV4-1
ASSPGTVSNQPQH | TRBJ1-5 | TRBV5-1
ASSMPGGQPQH | TRBJ1-5 | TRBV19
ASSNSGQGRYEQY | TRBJ2-7 | TRBV7-7
ASRDVTNQPQH | TRBJ1-5 | TRBV6-2/TRBV6-3
SARDLRESYEQY | TRBJ2-7 | TRBV20-1
ASSQAGMANIQY | TRBJ2-4 | TRBV4-3
ASSYQGYYGYT | TRBJ1-2 | TRBV5-6
ASSLTGVTDTQY | TRBJ2-3 | TRBV7-2
SATGEGNIQY | TRBJ2-4 | TRBV29-1
ASSQERASGLGGGEQF | TRBJ2-1 | TRBV4-2
ASSLERTEAF | TRBJ1-1 | TRBV7-9
SAYKAGTVPYNEQF | TRBJ2-1 | TRBV20-1
ASSARSGATETQY | TRBJ2-5 | TRBV25-1
ASSVMDTQY | TRBJ2-3 | TRBV2
ASSFLPGQGIHEQY | TRBJ2-7 | TRBV12-3/TRBV12-4
SARDRRETFLLDEQF | TRBJ2-1 | TRBV20-1
ASSAARLANHQETQY | TRBJ2-5 | TRBV7-8
SALRTEYEQY | TRBJ2-7 | TRBV20-1
ASRSTGTVSTDTQY | TRBJ2-3 | TRBV7-2
SATTGTGYQPQH | TRBJ1-5 | TRBV20-1
ASRSTGTWGYT | TRBJ1-2 | TRBV27
ASSSGTAGYT | TRBJ1-2 | TRBV27